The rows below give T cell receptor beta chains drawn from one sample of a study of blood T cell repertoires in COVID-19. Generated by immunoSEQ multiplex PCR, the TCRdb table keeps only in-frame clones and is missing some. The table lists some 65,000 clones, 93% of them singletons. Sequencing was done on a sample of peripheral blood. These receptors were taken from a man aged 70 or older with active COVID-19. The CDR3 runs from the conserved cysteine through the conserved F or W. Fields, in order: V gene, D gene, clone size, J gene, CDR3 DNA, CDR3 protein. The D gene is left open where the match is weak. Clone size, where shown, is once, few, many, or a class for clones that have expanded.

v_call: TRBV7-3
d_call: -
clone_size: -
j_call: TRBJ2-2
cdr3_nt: TGTGCCAGCACTTATGGCAGGGCGAACACCGGGGAGCTGTTTTTT
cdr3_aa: CASTYGRANTGELFF

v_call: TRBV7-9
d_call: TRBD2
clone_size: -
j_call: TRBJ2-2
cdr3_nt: TGTGCCAGCAGCTTAATCAAACCGGGAGGTAGCGTTCCCGGGGAGCTGTTTTTT
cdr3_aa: CASSLIKPGGSVPGELFF

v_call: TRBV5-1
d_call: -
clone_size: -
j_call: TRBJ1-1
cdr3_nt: TGCGCCAGCATGGAGACAGGTATGAACACTGAAGCTTTCTTT
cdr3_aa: CASMETGMNTEAFF

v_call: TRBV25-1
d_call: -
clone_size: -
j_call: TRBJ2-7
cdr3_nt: TGTGCCAGCGGTAAACCGGTCTCCTACGAGCAGTACTTC
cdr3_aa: CASGKPVSYEQYF

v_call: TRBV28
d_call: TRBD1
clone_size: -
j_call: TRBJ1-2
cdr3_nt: TGTGCCAGCAACAGGGGTAACTATGGCTACACCTTC
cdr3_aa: CASNRGNYGYTF

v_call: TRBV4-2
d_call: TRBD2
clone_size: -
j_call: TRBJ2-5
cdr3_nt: TGTGCCAGCAGCCAAGGAGCGGGGGGGCCGGAGACCCAGTACTTC
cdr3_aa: CASSQGAGGPETQYF

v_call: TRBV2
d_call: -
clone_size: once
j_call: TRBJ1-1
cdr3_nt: TGTGCCAGCAGTTGGTGGTCGGGGGACACTGAAGCTTTCTTT
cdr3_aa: CASSWWSGDTEAFF

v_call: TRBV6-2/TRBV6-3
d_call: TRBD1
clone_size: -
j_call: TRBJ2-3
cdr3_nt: TGTGCCAGCAGTTATGGGACAGGGGCGATTAGCACAGATACGCAGTATTTT
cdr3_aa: CASSYGTGAISTDTQYF

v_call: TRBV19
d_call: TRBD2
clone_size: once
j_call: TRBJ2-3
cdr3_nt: TGTGCCAGTAGTCCCCTAGCGGGGGTGACAGATACGCAGTATTTT
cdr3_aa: CASSPLAGVTDTQYF

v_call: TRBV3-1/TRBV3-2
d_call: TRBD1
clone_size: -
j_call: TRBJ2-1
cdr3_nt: TGTGCCAGCAGCCTATCCAGGGACAGCGGCAATGAGCAGTTCTTC
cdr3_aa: CASSLSRDSGNEQFF

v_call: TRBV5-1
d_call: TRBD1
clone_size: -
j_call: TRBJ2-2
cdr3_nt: TGCGCCAGCAGCTTGACTTGGACAGGTTTCACCGGGGAGCTGTTTTTT
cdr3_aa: CASSLTWTGFTGELFF

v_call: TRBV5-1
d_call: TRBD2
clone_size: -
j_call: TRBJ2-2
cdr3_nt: TGCGCCAGCAGCTTGGTAGCGGGGGTGAACACCGGGGAGCTGTTTTTT
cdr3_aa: CASSLVAGVNTGELFF

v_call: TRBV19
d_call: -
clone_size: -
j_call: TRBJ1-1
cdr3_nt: TGTGCCAGTAGAGCCCGCCACAGGAACACTGAAGCTTTCTTT
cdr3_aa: CASRARHRNTEAFF

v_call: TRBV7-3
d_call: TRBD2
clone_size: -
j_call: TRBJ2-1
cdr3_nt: TGTGCCAGCAGCCCTAGCGGGGGATCCTACAATGAGCAGTTCTTC
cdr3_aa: CASSPSGGSYNEQFF

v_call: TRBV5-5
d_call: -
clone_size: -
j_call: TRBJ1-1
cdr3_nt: TGTGCCAGCAGCCTAAAGTGGGCTAACACTGAAGCTTTCTTT
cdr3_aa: CASSLKWANTEAFF

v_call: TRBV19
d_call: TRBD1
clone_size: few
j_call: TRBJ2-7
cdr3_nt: TGTGCCAGTAGCCGGGACAGCTACGAGCAGTACTTC
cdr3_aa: CASSRDSYEQYF